This T cell receptor (beta chain) was captured by sequencing in a study of blood T cell repertoires in COVID-19. About the research overall: There were acute and convalescent COVID-19 samples, and they came from the United States, Italy and Spain. Sample material is recorded as cDNA or gDNA derived from T cells, B-cell-depleted T cells, or PBMCs.

CDR1 and CDR2 from the germline V gene are LGHDT and YNNKEL (reference sequence). The CDR3 contains 17 residues. The ends lost 0 bases at V and 7 bases at J; junction bases unmatched: 11. Participants' own reports of clinical history determined their cohort assignment. As originally analysed: Using reference gene primer amplification, nucleated cell counts were estimated. Produced via immunoSEQ multiplex PCR; TCRdb's table is partial and in-frame only. V, J and clone size derive from that table, while D and trimming were established from the DNA sequence. The repertoire includes approximately 230,000 clones, about 91% of them detected once, and roughly 14% sits in the top ten.

The source is a woman aged 50 to 60 with acute COVID-19. Sequencing was performed on PBMCs or T cells enriched from blood (not recorded which). The rearrangement uses TRBV3-1 (or the pseudogene TRBV3-2) and TRBJ2-1, with TRBD2 matching over 8 bases. CDR3 nucleotides: TGTGCCAGCAGCCAAGAGATAACCGGGAGGGCCGGGAATGAGCAGTTCTTC. It codes for CASSQEITGRAGNEQFF.